This T cell receptor beta chain emerged from a study of CD4 T cells in relation to SARS-CoV-2 and coronaviruses. Points from the study as a whole: In approximately 70% of donors, memory CD4+ clonotypes crossrecognized SARS-CoV-2 and at least one common cold coronavirus spike.

Trimming took off 5 bases at V and 1 base at J, with 9 bases between the two ends. The CDR3 totals 15 residues. Germline V gene data show CDR1 as SEHNR and CDR2 as FQNEAQ (reference sequence). The table came from immunoSEQ multiplex PCR; TCRdb's copy has only in-frame clones and leaves some out. Among about 65,000 clones, around 87% were seen once, and the ten largest hold 1.6%. Regarding this clone: Antigen: not known.

The unexposed donors gave CD4+ T cells in about 2011-2018, prior to COVID-19. The gene calls are TRBV7-9 and TRBJ2-6, with D unresolved. Sequencing used memory CD4+ T cells from PBMCs. This TCR was recovered from a human donor in good health. The CDR3 loop reads CASSDAASGANVLTF. The CDR3 nucleotides read TGTGCCAGCAGCGACGCCGCGTCTGGGGCCAACGTCCTGACTTTC.